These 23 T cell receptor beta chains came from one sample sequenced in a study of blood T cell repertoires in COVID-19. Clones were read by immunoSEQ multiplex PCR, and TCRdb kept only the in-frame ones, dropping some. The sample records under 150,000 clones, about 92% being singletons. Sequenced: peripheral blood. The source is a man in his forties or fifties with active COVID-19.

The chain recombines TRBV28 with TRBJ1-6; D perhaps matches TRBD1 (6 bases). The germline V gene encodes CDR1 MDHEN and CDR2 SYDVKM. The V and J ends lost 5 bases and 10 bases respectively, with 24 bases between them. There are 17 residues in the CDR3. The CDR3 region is CASSRSRVDSRRSPLHF. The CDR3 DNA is TGTGCCAGCAGTAGGAGTCGCGTGGACAGCCGGCGGTCACCCCTCCACTTT.

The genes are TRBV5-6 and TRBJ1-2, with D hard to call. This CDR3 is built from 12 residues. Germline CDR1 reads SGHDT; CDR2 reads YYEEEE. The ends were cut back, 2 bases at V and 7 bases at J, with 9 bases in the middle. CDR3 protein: CASSLSGSGYTF. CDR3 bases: TGTGCCAGCAGCTTAAGTGGCAGTGGCTACACCTTC.

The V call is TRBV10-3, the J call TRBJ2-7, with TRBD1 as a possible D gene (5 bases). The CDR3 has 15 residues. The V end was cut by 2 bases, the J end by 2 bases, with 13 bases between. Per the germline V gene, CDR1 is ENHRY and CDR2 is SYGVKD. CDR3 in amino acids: CAISEGALTAYEQYV. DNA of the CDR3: TGTGCCATCAGTGAGGGGGCCCTGACAGCCTACGAGCAGTACGTC.

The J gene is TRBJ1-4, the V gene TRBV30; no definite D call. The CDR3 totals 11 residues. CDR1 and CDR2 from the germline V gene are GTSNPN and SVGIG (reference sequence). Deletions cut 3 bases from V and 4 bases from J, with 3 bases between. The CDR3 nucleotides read TGTGCCTGGAGCTTTAATGAAAAACTGTTTTTT. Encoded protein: CAWSFNEKLFF.

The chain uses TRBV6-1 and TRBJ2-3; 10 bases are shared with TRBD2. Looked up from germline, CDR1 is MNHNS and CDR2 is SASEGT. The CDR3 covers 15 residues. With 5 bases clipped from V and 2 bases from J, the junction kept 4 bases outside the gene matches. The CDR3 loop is CASSWLAGDTDTQYF. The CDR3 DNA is TGTGCCAGCAGTTGGCTAGCGGGAGACACAGATACGCAGTATTTT.

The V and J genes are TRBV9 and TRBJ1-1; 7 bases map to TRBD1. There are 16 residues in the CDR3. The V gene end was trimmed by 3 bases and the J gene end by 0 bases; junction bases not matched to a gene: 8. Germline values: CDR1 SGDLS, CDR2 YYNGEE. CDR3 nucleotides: TGTGCCAGCAGCGCCCAACCGGGACAGATGAACACTGAAGCTTTCTTT. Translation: CASSAQPGQMNTEAFF.

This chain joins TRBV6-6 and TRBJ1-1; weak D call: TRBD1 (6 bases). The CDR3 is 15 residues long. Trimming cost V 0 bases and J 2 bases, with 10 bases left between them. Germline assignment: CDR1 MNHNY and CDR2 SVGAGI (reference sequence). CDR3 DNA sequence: TGTGCCAGCAGTTACTCGGGGGGGGGCAACACTGAAGCTTTCTTT. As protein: CASSYSGGGNTEAFF.

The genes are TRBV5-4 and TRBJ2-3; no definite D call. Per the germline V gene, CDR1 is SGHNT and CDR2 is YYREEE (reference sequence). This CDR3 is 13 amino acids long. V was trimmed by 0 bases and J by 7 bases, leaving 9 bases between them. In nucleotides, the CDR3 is TGTGCCAGCAGCTTGGTACCACTACATACGCAGTATTTT. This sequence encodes CASSLVPLHTQYF.

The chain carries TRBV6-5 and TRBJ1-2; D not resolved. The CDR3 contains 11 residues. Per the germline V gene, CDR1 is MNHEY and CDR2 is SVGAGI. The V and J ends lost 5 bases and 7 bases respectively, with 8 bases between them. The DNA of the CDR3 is TGTGCCAGCAGTACACGTCCTGGCTACACCTTC. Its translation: CASSTRPGYTF.

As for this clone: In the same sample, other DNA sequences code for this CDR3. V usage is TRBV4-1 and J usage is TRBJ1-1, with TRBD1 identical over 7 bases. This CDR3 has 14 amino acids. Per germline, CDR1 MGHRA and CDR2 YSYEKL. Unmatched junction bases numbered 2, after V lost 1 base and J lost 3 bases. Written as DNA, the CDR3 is TGCGCCAGCAGCCAAGGACAGGGAGACACTGAAGCTTTCTTT. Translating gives CASSQGQGDTEAFF.

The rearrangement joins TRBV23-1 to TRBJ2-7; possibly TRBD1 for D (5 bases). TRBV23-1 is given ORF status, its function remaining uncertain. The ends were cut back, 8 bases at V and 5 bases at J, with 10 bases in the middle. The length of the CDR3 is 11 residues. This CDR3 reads CASLQAHEQYV. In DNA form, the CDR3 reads TGCGCCAGCTTACAGGCGCACGAGCAGTACGTC.

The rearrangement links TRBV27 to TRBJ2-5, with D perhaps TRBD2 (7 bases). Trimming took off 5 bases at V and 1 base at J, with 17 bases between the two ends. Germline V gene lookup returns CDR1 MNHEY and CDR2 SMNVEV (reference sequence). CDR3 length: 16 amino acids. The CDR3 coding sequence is TGTGCCAGCAGTACTTCCAGGGGAGGGTTCCAAGAGACCCAGTACTTC. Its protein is CASSTSRGGFQETQYF.

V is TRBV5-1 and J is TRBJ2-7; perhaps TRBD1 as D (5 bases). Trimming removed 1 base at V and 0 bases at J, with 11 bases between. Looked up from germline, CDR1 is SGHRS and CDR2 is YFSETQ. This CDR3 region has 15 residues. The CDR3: CASSLLQGFSYEQYF. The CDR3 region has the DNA TGCGCCAGCAGCTTGTTGCAGGGTTTCTCCTACGAGCAGTACTTC.

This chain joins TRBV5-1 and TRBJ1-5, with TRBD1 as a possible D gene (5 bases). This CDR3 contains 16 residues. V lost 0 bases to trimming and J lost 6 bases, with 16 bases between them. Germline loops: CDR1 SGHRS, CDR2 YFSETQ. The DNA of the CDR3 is TGCGCCAGCAGCTTGGAGGGGCCCCGCTTGGGTCAGCCCCAGCATTTT. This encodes CASSLEGPRLGQPQHF.

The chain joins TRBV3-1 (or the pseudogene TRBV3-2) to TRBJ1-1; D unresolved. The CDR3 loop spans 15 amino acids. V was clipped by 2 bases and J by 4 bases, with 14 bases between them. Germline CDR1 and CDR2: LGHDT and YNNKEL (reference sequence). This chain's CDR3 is CASSQFLGGSTEAFF. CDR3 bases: TGTGCCAGCAGCCAATTTCTTGGCGGCAGCACTGAAGCTTTCTTT.

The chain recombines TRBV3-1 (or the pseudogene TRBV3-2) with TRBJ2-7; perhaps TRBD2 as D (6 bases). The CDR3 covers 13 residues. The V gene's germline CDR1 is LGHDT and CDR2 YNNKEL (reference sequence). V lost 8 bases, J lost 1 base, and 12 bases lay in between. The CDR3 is CASVLAGSYEQYF. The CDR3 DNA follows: TGTGCCAGCGTCCTGGCGGGGTCCTACGAGCAGTACTTC.

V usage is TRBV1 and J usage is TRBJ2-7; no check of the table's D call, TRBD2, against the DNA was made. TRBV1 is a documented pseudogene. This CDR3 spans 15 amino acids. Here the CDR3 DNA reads TGCACCAGCAGCCACCCACTAGCGGGGGCCTACGAGCAGTACGTC. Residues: CTSSHPLAGAYEQYV.

CDR3 sequence (DNA): TGTGCCAGCAGGAAGGCGGGACTACAAGAGACCCAGTACTTC. Translated, it gives CASRKAGLQETQYF. The chain combines TRBV27 with TRBJ2-5; 7 bases match TRBD2. Germline V gene data show CDR1 as MNHEY and CDR2 as SMNVEV (reference sequence). The CDR3 totals 14 residues. Trimming removed 6 bases from V and 2 bases from J; junction bases left unmatched: 6.

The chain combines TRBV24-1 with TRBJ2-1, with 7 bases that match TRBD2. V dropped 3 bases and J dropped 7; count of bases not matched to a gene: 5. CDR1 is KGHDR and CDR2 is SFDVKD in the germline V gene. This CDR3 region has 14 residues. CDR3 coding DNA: TGTGCCACCAGTGATAGCGGGACTTCTAATGAGCAGTTCTTC. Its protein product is CATSDSGTSNEQFF.

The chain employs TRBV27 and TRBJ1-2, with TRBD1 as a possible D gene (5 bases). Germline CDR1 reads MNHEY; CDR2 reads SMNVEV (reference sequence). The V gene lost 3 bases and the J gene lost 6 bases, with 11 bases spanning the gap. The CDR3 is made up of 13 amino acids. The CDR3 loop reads CASSFRDLHGYTF. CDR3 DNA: TGTGCCAGCAGTTTCCGGGACTTACATGGCTACACCTTC.

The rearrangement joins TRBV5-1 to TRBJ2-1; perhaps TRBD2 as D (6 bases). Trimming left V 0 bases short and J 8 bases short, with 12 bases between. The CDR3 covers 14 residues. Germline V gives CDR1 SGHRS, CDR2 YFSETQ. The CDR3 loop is CASSLVVSGDEQFF. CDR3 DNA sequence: TGCGCCAGCAGCTTGGTAGTGTCGGGAGATGAGCAGTTCTTC. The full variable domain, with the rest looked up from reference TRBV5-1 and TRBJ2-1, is KAGVTQTPRYLIKTRGQQVTLSCSPISGHRSVSWYQQTPGQGLQFLFEYFSETQRNKGNFPGRFSGRQFSNSRSEMNVSTLELGDSALYLCASSLVVSGDEQFFGPGTRLTVL.

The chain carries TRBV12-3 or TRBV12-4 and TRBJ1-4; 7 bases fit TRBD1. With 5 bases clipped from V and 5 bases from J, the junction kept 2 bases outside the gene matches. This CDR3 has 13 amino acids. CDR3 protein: CASSRDSNEKLFF. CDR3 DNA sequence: TGTGCCAGCAGTCGGGACAGCAATGAAAAACTGTTTTTT.

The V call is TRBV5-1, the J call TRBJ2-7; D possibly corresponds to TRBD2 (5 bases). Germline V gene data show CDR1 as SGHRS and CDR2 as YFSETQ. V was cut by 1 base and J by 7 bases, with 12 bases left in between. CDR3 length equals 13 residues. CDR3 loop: CASSLLDRGEQYF. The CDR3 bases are TGCGCCAGCAGCTTGTTAGACCGGGGTGAGCAGTACTTC.